Following are 21 T cell receptor beta chains from one sample sequenced in a study of T-cell reconstitution after alpha-beta-depleted transplantation in children. A TCRbeta library incorporating unique molecular identifiers was prepared. MiXCR, applied by TCRdb to the PCR reads, yields one record per CDR3 protein. Among roughly 20,000 distinct CDR3 sequences, approximately 10% were seen once, and the ten largest hold over 20%. This specimen consisted of PBMCs from the stem cell graft donor, obtained from the stem cell graft. The source is a human donor who donated a stem cell graft to a child with chronic granulomatous disease.

Many counts were recorded for this clonotype. The chain links TRBV9 to TRBJ1-1; D remains unclear. This CDR3 is built from 13 residues. Deletions cut 3 bases from V and 4 bases from J, with 10 bases between. CDR1 SGDLS and CDR2 YYNGEE come from the germline V gene. The CDR3 DNA reads as TGTGCCAGCAGCGCTAGTCGTGGCACTGAAGCTTTCTTT. Translating it yields CASSASRGTEAFF.

This clonotype was found many times. This chain uses TRBV29-1 with TRBJ1-1; possibly TRBD1 for D (5 bases). Germline CDR1 reads SQVTM; CDR2 reads ANQGSEA. The CDR3 covers 11 residues. V dropped 3 bases and J dropped 8 bases, with 10 bases sitting between them. Here the CDR3 DNA reads TGCAGCGTTGACCCGGCAGGGGAAGCTTTCTTT. This gives the protein CSVDPAGEAFF.

This clonotype has at least ten counts. J is TRBJ1-1 and V is TRBV30; D is ambiguous. The length of the CDR3 is 14 residues. The germline V and J ends were trimmed by 3 bases and 1 base, with 12 bases remaining between them. Germline V gives CDR1 GTSNPN, CDR2 SVGIG (reference sequence). The CDR3 DNA sequence: TGTGCCTGGAGCGACCCTACACCGAACACTGAAGCTTTCTTT. This codes for CAWSDPTPNTEAFF.

This clonotype has just a few counts. The V gene is TRBV2, the J gene TRBJ2-3; 7 bases fit TRBD1. Germline loops: CDR1 SNHLY, CDR2 FYNNEI. Germline trimming cut 5 bases from V and 5 bases from J; bases unmatched to any gene: 7. The CDR3 contains 14 residues. This CDR3 reads CASSKQGRKDTQYF. CDR3 nucleotides: TGTGCCAGCAGTAAACAGGGGCGTAAAGATACGCAGTATTTT.

This clonotype was seen ten or more times. V and J are TRBV12-3 or TRBV12-4 and TRBJ2-7; a possible D gene is TRBD1 (6 bases). CDR3 length: 16 amino acids. Trimming took off 0 bases at V and 1 base at J, with 13 bases between the two ends. The CDR3 DNA reads TGTGCCAGCAGTTTAGCGGGTAGGGGGATTTCCTACGAGCAGTACTTC. This sequence encodes CASSLAGRGISYEQYF.

This clonotype appeared many times. V and J are TRBV12-3 or TRBV12-4 and TRBJ2-1; 7 bases are a match to TRBD1. The V segment lost 5 bases and the J segment 7 bases; nucleotides outside the gene matches: 2. The length of the CDR3 is 12 residues. The CDR3: CASSPTGNEQFF. Here the CDR3 DNA reads TGTGCCAGCAGTCCGACAGGGAATGAGCAGTTCTTC.

This clonotype was seen ten or more times. V is TRBV11-3 and J is TRBJ2-2; a weak D match, TRBD1 (6 bases). V was trimmed by 5 bases and J by 4 bases, leaving 14 bases between them. This CDR3 is built from 15 residues. Germline lookup yields CDR1 SGHNT and CDR2 YENEEA. DNA of the CDR3: TGTGCCAGCAGCCCCCGGGTAGGGGGCACCGGGGAGCTGTTTTTT. Residues: CASSPRVGGTGELFF.

The chain has TRBV7-3 and TRBJ2-3, with 7 bases fitting TRBD2. V shed 1 base and J 4 bases; nucleotides not matched to a gene: 2. The CDR3 consists of 14 residues. Germline V gene data show CDR1 as SGHTA and CDR2 as FQGTGA. CDR3 amino acids: CASSLIGGADTQYF. The CDR3 region has the DNA TGTGCCAGCAGCTTAATTGGGGGGGCAGATACGCAGTATTTT.

This clonotype was recorded at least ten times. V usage is TRBV15 and J usage is TRBJ2-1, with 12 bases that match TRBD2. Germline CDR1 is LNHNV and CDR2 is YYDKDF (reference sequence). The CDR3 spans 18 residues. The ends lost 1 base at V and 0 bases at J; junction bases unmatched: 4. The CDR3 here is CATSRGLAGGSSYNEQFF. The CDR3 DNA sequence: TGTGCCACCAGCAGAGGGCTAGCGGGAGGGAGCTCCTACAATGAGCAGTTCTTC.

This clonotype was counted many times. V gene TRBV27 combines with J gene TRBJ2-5; no clear D. Germline loops: CDR1 MNHEY, CDR2 SMNVEV (reference sequence). The CDR3 has 14 amino acids. The V gene lost 5 bases and the J gene lost 1 base, with 11 bases spanning the gap. The CDR3 DNA reads TGTGCCAGCAGTAGAAGGGCCCGCCAAGAGACCCAGTACTTC. It yields the protein CASSRRARQETQYF.

Relative to its sample, this clonotype is medium-sized. This chain joins TRBV28 and TRBJ2-7; D gene ambiguous. From germline, CDR1 is MDHEN and CDR2 SYDVKM. Between the trimmed V and J ends, which lost 5 bases and 2 bases, there was a span of 16 bases. This CDR3 contains 15 residues. CDR3 loop: CASSRIWAITYEQYF. CDR3 coding DNA: TGTGCCAGCAGTCGTATATGGGCAATAACCTACGAGCAGTACTTC.

This clonotype appeared many times. The CDR3, as DNA: TGCGCCAGCAGCTTCGGGACAGGGGGCAATGAGCAGTTCTTC. Translation gives CASSFGTGGNEQFF. The chain joins TRBV5-1 to TRBJ2-1; 11 nucleotides match TRBD1. The CDR3 sequence is 14 residues long. V lost 2 bases, J lost 6 bases, and 1 base stayed unmatched. The germline CDR1 and CDR2 sequences are SGHRS and YFSETQ. Drawing the rest from reference TRBV5-1 and TRBJ2-1, the complete variable domain is KAGVTQTPRYLIKTRGQQVTLSCSPISGHRSVSWYQQTPGQGLQFLFEYFSETQRNKGNFPGRFSGRQFSNSRSEMNVSTLELGDSALYLCASSFGTGGNEQFFGPGTRLTVL.

Many counts were recorded for this clonotype. The chain joins TRBV7-3 to TRBJ2-7; no clear D gene. CDR1 and CDR2 (germline): SGHTA, FQGTGA. CDR3 length: 15 residues. V lost 4 bases and J 2 bases, leaving 15 bases between the germline ends. The CDR3 reads CASSCTKKTPYEQYF. CDR3 nucleotides: TGTGCCAGCAGCTGTACCAAGAAAACCCCCTACGAGCAGTACTTC. The variable domain in full, completed from reference TRBV7-3 and TRBJ2-7, reads GAGVSQTPSNKVTEKGKYVELRCDPISGHTALYWYRQSLGQGPEFLIYFQGTGAADDSGLPNDRFFAVRPEGSVSTLKIQRTERGDSAVYLCASSCTKKTPYEQYFGPGTRLTVT.

V usage is TRBV7-2 and J usage is TRBJ1-1; 7 bases line up with TRBD1. The CDR3 sequence is 16 residues long. Trimming removed 1 base from V and 3 bases from J; junction bases left unmatched: 8. The germline V gene has CDR1 SGHTA and CDR2 FQGNSA. CDR3 sequence (DNA): TGTGCCAGCAGCTTAGAGCTGACAGGGTTGTACACTGAAGCTTTCTTT. Translating it yields CASSLELTGLYTEAFF.

This clonotype is judged medium-sized. The chain carries TRBV28 and TRBJ2-7; D not certain. The V gene lost 11 bases and the J gene lost 3 bases, with 11 bases spanning the gap. Germline V lookup: CDR1 MDHEN, CDR2 SYDVKM. This CDR3 contains 11 residues. The CDR3 DNA is TGTGCCGCCGGAAATTACTACGAGCAGTACTTC. Protein product: CAAGNYYEQYF.

This clonotype was counted between two and nine times. This chain links TRBV29-1 with TRBJ2-1, with D perhaps matching TRBD2 (5 bases). CDR3 length: 14 residues. V was clipped by 1 base and J by 4 bases, with 11 bases between them. The V gene's germline CDR1 is SQVTM and CDR2 ANQGSEA. CDR3: CSVEAFLAYNEQFF. CDR3 DNA sequence: TGCAGCGTTGAAGCATTCCTAGCATACAATGAGCAGTTCTTC.

This clonotype was counted many times. V gene TRBV27 combines with J gene TRBJ2-1, with TRBD2 identical over 7 bases. CDR3 size: 17 residues. CDR1 and CDR2 from the germline V gene are MNHEY and SMNVEV (reference sequence). V shed 2 bases, J shed 0 bases, and the junction held 7 bases outside the gene matches. This CDR3 is CASSLAWGGSSYNEQFF. As DNA, the CDR3 is TGTGCCAGCAGTTTAGCATGGGGGGGAAGCTCCTACAATGAGCAGTTCTTC.

Note on this clonotype: This may be a read error: a much more frequent sequence differs by one nucleotide. This sequence joins TRBV20-1 and TRBJ1-1; tentatively, D is TRBD1 (5 bases). The V gene's germline CDR1 is DFQATT and CDR2 SNEGSKA (reference sequence). CDR3 length: 13 residues. Written as DNA, the CDR3 is TGCAGTACTAGTAAAGGGGTGAACACTGAAGCTTTCTTT. This codes for CSTSKGVNTEAFF.

This clonotype was detected ten times or more. The rearrangement uses TRBV2 and TRBJ2-2; D is unclear. This CDR3 contains 13 residues. With 4 bases removed from V and 5 bases from J, the gap between germline ends came to 8 bases. CDR1 and CDR2 from the germline V gene are SNHLY and FYNNEI. This CDR3 is CASSALTTGELFF. The CDR3 DNA reads TGTGCCAGCAGTGCCTTGACGACCGGGGAGCTGTTTTTT.

V is TRBV12-3 or TRBV12-4 and J is TRBJ1-5; maybe TRBD1 (6 bases). Trimming took off 11 bases at V and 3 bases at J, with 14 bases between the two ends. CDR3 size: 13 residues. The CDR3 DNA follows: TGTGCCGGGGACATCGCCTTCAATCAGCCCCAGCATTTT. It encodes CAGDIAFNQPQHF.

This clonotype was recorded at least ten times. The V and J genes are TRBV7-2 and TRBJ2-2, with 8 bases aligning to TRBD2. CDR3 size: 15 residues. Trimming removed 4 bases from V and 6 bases from J; junction bases left unmatched: 7. From germline, CDR1 is SGHTA and CDR2 FQGNSA. Written as DNA, the CDR3 is TGTGCCAGCAGCTCGGGGACTAGTCAATCCGGGGAGCTGTTTTTT. Translating gives CASSSGTSQSGELFF. Combining the CDR3 with reference TRBV7-2 and TRBJ2-2 gives the whole variable domain GAGVSQSPSNKVTEKGKDVELRCDPISGHTALYWYRQSLGQGLEFLIYFQGNSAPDKSGLPSDRFSAERTGGSVSTLTIQRTQQEDSAVYLCASSSGTSQSGELFFGEGSRLTVL.